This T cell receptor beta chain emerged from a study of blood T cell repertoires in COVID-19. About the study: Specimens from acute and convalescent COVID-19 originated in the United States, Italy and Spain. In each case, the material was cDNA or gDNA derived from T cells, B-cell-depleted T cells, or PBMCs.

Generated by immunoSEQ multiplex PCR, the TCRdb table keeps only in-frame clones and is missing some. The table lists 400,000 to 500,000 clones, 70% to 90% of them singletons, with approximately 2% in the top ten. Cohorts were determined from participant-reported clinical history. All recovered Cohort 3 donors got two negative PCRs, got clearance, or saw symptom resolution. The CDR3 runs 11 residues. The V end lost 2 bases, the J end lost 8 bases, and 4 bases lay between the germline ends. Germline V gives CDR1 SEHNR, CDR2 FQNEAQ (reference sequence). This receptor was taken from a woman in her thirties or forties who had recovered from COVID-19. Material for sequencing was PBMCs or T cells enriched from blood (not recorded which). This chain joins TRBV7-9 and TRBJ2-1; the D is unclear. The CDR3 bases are TGTGCCAGCAGCTTAAGCGATGAGCAGTTCTTC. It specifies CASSLSDEQFF.